One and the same sample provided the 16 T cell receptor beta chains below, sequenced in a study of cytomegalovirus exposure and HLA in healthy donors. Researchers ran the PCR with 60 Vbeta and 13 Jbeta primers. The protocol was immunoSEQ multiplex PCR, while the TCRdb copy is restricted to in-frame clones and leaves out a portion. Recorded for this sample: some 140,000 clones. Specimen: PBMCs. Receptors originate from a woman aged 55 to 70 in good health and CMV-seronegative.

This chain uses TRBV7-8 with TRBJ1-5, with 7 bases aligning to TRBD1. V trimming: 7 bases; J trimming: 2 bases; junction bases outside the gene matches: 2. The CDR3 runs 13 residues. The germline gives CDR1 SGHVS, CDR2 FQNEAQ. The CDR3 nucleotides read TGTGCCAGCACCCAGGGGGGCAATCAGCCCCAGCATTTT. Amino acid sequence: CASTQGGNQPQHF.

This sequence joins TRBV28 and TRBJ2-4; 7 nucleotides match TRBD1. J lost 0 bases, V lost 5 bases, and 10 bases had no gene match. Germline V CDR1 and CDR2: MDHEN, SYDVKM. This CDR3 is 17 amino acids long. The CDR3 spells CASSPIGTAVAKNIQYF. The CDR3 DNA reads as TGTGCCAGCAGTCCTATAGGGACAGCAGTAGCCAAAAACATTCAGTACTTC.

The genes are TRBV19 and TRBJ2-1; TRBD2 matches 14 bases. The V and J ends lost 6 bases and 7 bases, in that order; junction bases with no gene match: 11. The CDR3 is 17 residues long. Germline loops: CDR1 LNHDA, CDR2 SQIVND (reference sequence). The CDR3 region has the DNA TGTGCCAGTAGGGATCAAGCCGGGACTAGCGGGGGTAATGAGCAGTTCTTC. Protein product: CASRDQAGTSGGNEQFF.

V and J are TRBV28 and TRBJ1-5; D is uncertain. This CDR3 is 14 amino acids long. Germline-derived CDR1 and CDR2 are MDHEN and SYDVKM. Trimming cost V 5 bases and J 9 bases, with 17 bases left between them. Written as DNA, the CDR3 is TGTGCCAGCAGTCCTAGGCCCAGAGGAGGGCCCCAGCATTTT. Translated, it gives CASSPRPRGGPQHF.

CDR3 in amino acids: CASSLGGGRNTEAFF. The DNA of the CDR3 is TGTGCCAGCAGCTTGGGAGGGGGCAGGAACACTGAAGCTTTCTTT. The chain recombines TRBV5-4 with TRBJ1-1, with TRBD1 matching over 7 bases. J gave up 1 base and V 0 bases, and 3 bases lay outside the gene matches. The V gene's germline CDR1 is SGHNT and CDR2 YYREEE (reference sequence). This CDR3 is built from 15 residues.

The rearrangement links TRBV6-6 to TRBJ2-1; D may be TRBD2 (6 bases). Germline CDR1 reads MNHNY; CDR2 reads SVGAGI (reference sequence). The CDR3 loop spans 12 amino acids. V lost 10 bases and J lost 5, with 12 bases in between. The CDR3 sequence is CAIAGPDNEQFF. CDR3 sequence (DNA): TGTGCCATCGCGGGACCTGACAATGAGCAGTTCTTC.

The chain recombines TRBV5-5 with TRBJ2-5; D perhaps matches TRBD2 (5 bases). Germline-derived CDR1 and CDR2 are SGHKS and YYEKEE (reference sequence). V was shortened by 2 bases and J by 5 bases, with 10 bases between the two germline ends. CDR3 length: 13 residues. This chain's CDR3 is CASSLVAFETQYF. The CDR3 coding sequence is TGTGCCAGCAGCTTAGTAGCGTTCGAGACCCAGTACTTC.

The chain employs TRBV15 and TRBJ2-2; perhaps TRBD2 as D (5 bases). Trimming shortened V by 4 bases and J by 5 bases, and 11 bases separated the two germline ends. Germline-derived CDR1 and CDR2 are LNHNV and YYDKDF (reference sequence). This CDR3 is built from 14 residues. The CDR3 here is CATSIVGVTGELFF. The CDR3 DNA sequence: TGTGCCACCAGCATAGTCGGGGTTACCGGGGAGCTGTTTTTT.

This sequence joins TRBV2 and TRBJ2-2; TRBD1 matches at 7 bases. The CDR3 has 15 amino acids. The germline gives CDR1 SNHLY, CDR2 FYNNEI. Unmatched junction bases numbered 3, after V lost 5 bases and J lost 0 bases. In DNA, the CDR3 is TGTGCCAGCAGTAGGGACAGCGCGAACACCGGGGAGCTGTTTTTT. The encoded protein is CASSRDSANTGELFF.

The rearrangement links TRBV5-1 to TRBJ1-3; tentative D call: TRBD1 (6 bases). The germline CDR1 and CDR2 sequences are SGHRS and YFSETQ. The CDR3 loop spans 14 amino acids. V shed 4 bases and J shed 0 bases, with 8 bases lying between them. The CDR3 DNA reads as TGCGCCAGCAGCGGACAGCTCTCTGGAAACACCATATATTTT. Protein: CASSGQLSGNTIYF. The full variable domain, with the rest looked up from reference TRBV5-1 and TRBJ1-3, is KAGVTQTPRYLIKTRGQQVTLSCSPISGHRSVSWYQQTPGQGLQFLFEYFSETQRNKGNFPGRFSGRQFSNSRSEMNVSTLELGDSALYLCASSGQLSGNTIYFGEGSWLTVV.

The rearrangement uses TRBV21-1 and TRBJ1-1; TRBD1 is the table's D call and was not checked against the DNA. TRBV21-1 is labeled a pseudogene. The CDR3 is made up of 16 amino acids. The CDR3 loop reads CASSTPQTSQGGEAFF. The CDR3 region has the DNA TGTGCCAGCAGCACCCCTCAGACAAGCCAGGGTGGTGAAGCTTTCTTT.

The chain combines TRBV4-1 with TRBJ1-5, with a tentative D call TRBD1 (6 bases). Trimming took off 5 bases at V and 0 bases at J, with 14 bases between the two ends. The CDR3 contains 16 residues. Germline-derived CDR1 and CDR2 are MGHRA and YSYEKL. The CDR3 loop reads CASSWGQDSSNQPQHF. The CDR3 DNA is TGCGCCAGCAGCTGGGGGCAGGATAGTAGCAATCAGCCCCAGCATTTT.

The chain uses TRBV9 and TRBJ2-5; TRBD1 matches 10 bases. The germline V gene encodes CDR1 SGDLS and CDR2 YYNGEE. J was trimmed by 5 bases and V by 4 bases; bases with no gene match: 8. This CDR3 comprises 15 residues. CDR3 residues: CASSSDRGRGETQYF. Written as DNA, the CDR3 is TGTGCCAGCAGCTCCGACAGGGGGCGCGGGGAGACCCAGTACTTC. Using reference TRBV9 and TRBJ2-5 for the parts outside the CDR3, the full variable domain is DSGVTQTPKHLITATGQRVTLRCSPRSGDLSVYWYQQSLDQGLQFLIQYYNGEERAKGNILERFSAQQFPDLHSELNLSSLELGDSALYFCASSSDRGRGETQYFGPGTRLLVL.

The genes are TRBV5-6 and TRBJ2-7; weak D call: TRBD1 (5 bases). This CDR3 is built from 17 residues. Trimming left V 5 bases short and J 1 base short, with 22 bases between. In germline, CDR1 is SGHDT, CDR2 YYEEEE. The CDR3 sequence: CASSRDYLGASSYEQYF. CDR3 DNA: TGTGCCAGCAGTCGAGATTATCTAGGGGCCTCGTCCTACGAGCAGTACTTC.

J is TRBJ2-7 and V is TRBV9; D is perhaps TRBD2 (6 bases). This CDR3 has 16 residues. CDR1 and CDR2 from the germline V gene are SGDLS and YYNGEE. V dropped 0 bases and J dropped 0 bases, with 13 bases sitting between them. The CDR3 DNA follows: TGTGCCAGCAGCGTAGTTGGGGACGGGAGCTCCTACGAGCAGTACTTC. Translation gives CASSVVGDGSSYEQYF.

The chain joins TRBV7-9 to TRBJ2-7; TRBD2 aligns across 15 bases. This CDR3 has 16 residues. Unmatched junction bases numbered 8, after V lost 5 bases and J lost 6 bases. Germline V lookup: CDR1 SEHNR, CDR2 FQNEAQ (reference sequence). The CDR3 DNA is TGTGCCAGCAGCGCTGGACTAGCGGGAGGGCCTTTCGAGCAGTACTTC. Translation: CASSAGLAGGPFEQYF.